The 26 T cell receptor beta chains below all came from one sample that was sequenced in a study of blood T cell repertoires in COVID-19 (dated by TCRdb to about 2020). To prepare the library, the immunoSEQ multiplex PCR assay was applied. TCRdb took over this immuneACCESS table, retaining in-frame rearrangements with V and J assigned. Such tables are incomplete; in checked studies, under half of the missing clones stem from an unresolved V gene, and the remainder is unexplained. Across this sample there are 150,000 to 200,000 clones, with 76% seen only once. The top ten hold about a sixth of the sample. The specimen sequenced was PBMCs or T cells enriched from blood (not recorded which). The receptors were sampled from a woman in her 50s with acute COVID-19.

The rearrangement joins TRBV6-2 or TRBV6-3 to TRBJ2-5; no clear D. V shed 0 bases and J shed 1 base, with 12 bases lying between them. The germline V gene encodes CDR1 MNHEY and CDR2 SVGEGT. The length of the CDR3 is 16 residues. CDR3 region: CASSYSTNSVQETQYF. For the CDR3, the DNA is TGTGCCAGCAGTTACTCGACAAACTCGGTCCAAGAGACCCAGTACTTC.

The chain has TRBV29-1 and TRBJ2-2, with 12 bases matching TRBD2. The V gene end was trimmed by 7 bases and the J gene end by 0 bases; junction bases not matched to a gene: 9. The CDR3 has 17 residues. Germline CDR1 and CDR2: SQVTM and ANQGSEA. The CDR3 loop is CSASGLAGPSNTGELFF. The CDR3 coding sequence is TGCAGCGCTTCGGGACTAGCGGGTCCATCGAACACCGGGGAGCTGTTTTTT.

In this sample, this clone turned up a few times. The rearrangement links TRBV5-1 to TRBJ1-4; D not certain. Trimming pared 0 bases from V and 8 bases from J, leaving 17 bases between. This CDR3 comprises 16 residues. Germline V gene sequence: CDR1 SGHRS, CDR2 YFSETQ. The CDR3 bases are TGCGCCAGCAGCTTGGAAACCCTAGGAGGCCACGAAAAACTGTTTTTT. Protein sequence: CASSLETLGGHEKLFF.

The J gene is TRBJ1-4, the V gene TRBV4-1, with unresolved D. This CDR3 contains 16 residues. With 4 bases removed from V and 0 bases from J, the gap between germline ends came to 12 bases. Per the germline V gene, CDR1 is MGHRA and CDR2 is YSYEKL. CDR3 loop: CASSREMRATNEKLFF. CDR3 in DNA: TGCGCCAGCAGCCGGGAGATGCGGGCAACTAATGAAAAACTGTTTTTT.

The rearrangement uses TRBV29-1 and TRBJ2-1; a weak D match, TRBD2 (6 bases). Looked up from germline, CDR1 is SQVTM and CDR2 is ANQGSEA. V was pared by 3 bases and J by 3 bases, with 15 bases between. The CDR3 runs to 15 residues. The CDR3 loop reads CSVDGRGAVYNEQFF. CDR3 nucleotide sequence: TGCAGCGTTGACGGTCGCGGGGCTGTCTACAATGAGCAGTTCTTC.

The CDR3 DNA is TGTGCCAGCAGTTTAAACAGGGGGGAAAACTATGGCTACACCTTC. It is translated as CASSLNRGENYGYTF. The genes are TRBV27 and TRBJ1-2, with 8 bases lining up with TRBD1. J lost 2 bases, V lost 2 bases, and 4 bases had no gene match. This CDR3 spans 15 amino acids. Germline loops: CDR1 MNHEY, CDR2 SMNVEV (reference sequence).

The sample holds many counts of this clone. A read error may produce the germline difference seen at one junction end. This chain uses TRBV7-7 with TRBJ2-2; D gene uncertain. CDR3 size: 15 residues. Germline V lookup: CDR1 SSHAT, CDR2 FNYEAQ (reference sequence). CDR3 sequence: CASRAWVGDTGELFF. The DNA for the CDR3 is TGTGCTAGCAGAGCTTGGGTTGGAGACACCGGGGAGCTGTTTTTT.

The J gene is TRBJ2-7, the V gene TRBV15, with D possibly being TRBD1 (6 bases). The CDR3 has 13 residues. Trimming removed 0 bases at V and 4 bases at J, with 7 bases between. Per the germline V gene, CDR1 is LNHNV and CDR2 is YYDKDF (reference sequence). This CDR3 is CATSRERGYEQYV. The CDR3 DNA reads as TGTGCCACCAGCAGAGAGAGGGGGTACGAGCAGTACGTC.

The V gene is TRBV11-2, the J gene TRBJ2-7; D is undetermined. Trimming removed 6 bases from V and 0 bases from J, with 6 bases in between. The CDR3 consists of 12 residues. CDR1 is SGHAT, CDR2 FQNNGV, per germline. CDR3 residues: CASRHSSYEQYV. CDR3 sequence (DNA): TGTGCCAGCAGGCACAGCTCCTACGAGCAGTACGTC.

This clone came up once. The chain joins TRBV28 to TRBJ2-7; weak D call: TRBD2 (6 bases). The CDR3 loop spans 13 amino acids. CDR1 is MDHEN, CDR2 SYDVKM, per germline. Trimming left V 2 bases short and J 5 bases short, with 10 bases between. Here the CDR3 reads CASSLRGGNEQYV. As DNA, the CDR3 is TGTGCCAGCAGTTTACGGGGAGGCAACGAGCAGTACGTC.

This clone was detected once. The gene calls are TRBV24-1 and TRBJ1-2; D remains unclear. V lost 3 bases to trimming and J lost 6 bases, with 13 bases between them. This CDR3 is 14 amino acids long. CDR1 KGHDR and CDR2 SFDVKD come from the germline V gene. The CDR3, as DNA: TGTGCCACCAGTGATCACGAAAAGCAACATGGCTACACCTTC. This codes for CATSDHEKQHGYTF.

This chain uses TRBV5-4 with TRBJ2-1; D may be TRBD2 (6 bases). CDR1 and CDR2 (germline): SGHNT, YYREEE (reference sequence). The CDR3 has 16 amino acids. The germline V and J ends were trimmed by 3 bases and 9 bases, with 22 bases remaining between them. The CDR3 reads CASSSPASAGPGEQFF. Here the CDR3 DNA reads TGTGCCAGCAGCTCCCCGGCTAGCGCCGGCCCCGGTGAGCAGTTCTTC.

CDR3 bases: TGTGCCAGCAACCACAGGGGTTACGAGCAGTACGTC. Translated, it gives CASNHRGYEQYV. J is TRBJ2-7 and V is TRBV21-1; the listed D gene, TRBD1, was not tested against the DNA. TRBV21-1 is given as a pseudogene. The CDR3 is 12 residues long.

In its sample, this clone was seen many times. V and J are TRBV27 and TRBJ1-1; D remains unclear. The V gene's germline CDR1 is MNHEY and CDR2 SMNVEV (reference sequence). This CDR3 has 14 residues. Trimming shortened V by 7 bases and J by 5 bases, and 17 bases separated the two germline ends. The DNA for the CDR3 is TGTGCCAGCAACACACAAGACGGCGGGACTGAAGCTTTCTTT. This codes for CASNTQDGGTEAFF.

The V gene is TRBV29-1, the J gene TRBJ1-2; 8 bases are a match to TRBD1. This CDR3 comprises 14 residues. With V trimmed by 0 bases and J by 6 bases, 6 bases remained unmatched. In germline, CDR1 is SQVTM, CDR2 ANQGSEA. Written as DNA, the CDR3 is TGCAGCGTTGAAGAGGACAGGGCCGTCGATGGCTACACCTTC. This translates into CSVEEDRAVDGYTF.

The chain is built from TRBV9 and TRBJ1-4; 7 nucleotides agree with TRBD1. This CDR3 region has 15 residues. V shed 3 bases and J 5 bases; nucleotides not matched to a gene: 7. From germline, CDR1 is SGDLS and CDR2 YYNGEE. The CDR3 coding sequence is TGTGCCAGCAGCGGAACAGGGGCTTCGAATGAAAAACTGTTTTTT. Residues: CASSGTGASNEKLFF.

The chain is built from TRBV4-1 and TRBJ1-4, with 7 bases identical to TRBD1. Germline assignment: CDR1 MGHRA and CDR2 YSYEKL. The CDR3 is made up of 15 amino acids. The junction had 2 bases not matched to a gene; V was cut back by 1 base and J by 3 bases. The CDR3 reads CASSQVGTANEKLFF. For the CDR3, the DNA is TGCGCCAGCAGCCAAGTCGGGACAGCTAATGAAAAACTGTTTTTT.

V gene TRBV7-3 combines with J gene TRBJ2-5; D ambiguous. CDR1 is SGHTA and CDR2 is FQGTGA in the germline V gene. The CDR3 runs to 12 residues. V dropped 6 bases and J dropped 5 bases, with 10 bases sitting between them. The CDR3 coding sequence is TGTGCCAGCAGTCCGCCCGGTGAGACCCAGTACTTC. This gives the protein CASSPPGETQYF.

This clone was picked up a small number of times. This chain joins TRBV30 and TRBJ1-3, with no clear D. Germline loops: CDR1 GTSNPN, CDR2 SVGIG (reference sequence). Trimming shortened V by 3 bases and J by 0 bases, and 12 bases separated the two germline ends. This CDR3 has 15 amino acids. This chain's CDR3 is CAWSLSISSGNTIYF. CDR3 DNA: TGTGCCTGGAGCCTTTCGATCAGCTCTGGAAACACCATATATTTT.

Only a few counts were recorded for this clone. The chain links TRBV6-5 to TRBJ2-1; D is ambiguous. The germline V gene has CDR1 MNHEY and CDR2 SVGAGI. V dropped 4 bases and J dropped 0 bases, with 13 bases sitting between them. The CDR3 has 16 amino acids. The CDR3 sequence is CASSSPIPSSYNEQFF. The CDR3 coding sequence is TGTGCCAGCAGTTCGCCCATCCCTAGCTCCTACAATGAGCAGTTCTTC.

The gene calls are TRBV5-4 and TRBJ2-7; 9 positions match TRBD2. The V gene's germline CDR1 is SGHNT and CDR2 YYREEE (reference sequence). The CDR3 is made up of 15 amino acids. The J segment lost 5 bases and the V segment lost 4 bases, leaving 10 bases of the junction unmatched. The DNA of the CDR3 is TGTGCCAGCAGCACGGACCCCCTAGCGGGGAACGAGCAGTACGTC. Its translation is CASSTDPLAGNEQYV.

The sample holds a few counts of this clone. The CDR3 region is CAIGQGNTGELFF. DNA of the CDR3: TGTGCCATCGGACAGGGGAACACCGGGGAGCTGTTTTTT. The chain couples TRBV10-3 to TRBJ2-2, with 8 bases matching TRBD1. V lost 8 bases and J lost 1; bases outside the gene matches: 0. This CDR3 has 13 amino acids. Germline CDR1 ENHRY, CDR2 SYGVKD.

This clone was recorded a few times. V usage is TRBV3-1 (or the pseudogene TRBV3-2) and J usage is TRBJ1-4, with TRBD1 matching over 9 bases. The V gene end was trimmed by 0 bases and the J gene end by 7 bases; junction bases not matched to a gene: 3. The length of the CDR3 is 15 residues. CDR1 is LGHDT, CDR2 YNNKEL, per germline (reference sequence). CDR3 sequence (DNA): TGTGCCAGCAGCCAAGATAGGACAGGGGTTGAAAAACTGTTTTTT. Translation: CASSQDRTGVEKLFF.

This clone appeared once. This chain uses TRBV9 with TRBJ2-3; possible D gene TRBD2, 6 bases. Per germline, CDR1 SGDLS and CDR2 YYNGEE. V was trimmed by 6 bases and J by 5 bases, leaving 13 bases between them. The CDR3 is 13 amino acids. CDR3 bases: TGTGCCAGCACCTACGTGGGAGGAGATACGCAGTATTTT. Translating it yields CASTYVGGDTQYF.

This clone has more than one count but fewer than ten. V gene TRBV7-9 combines with J gene TRBJ1-1; D is unclear. This CDR3 has 14 residues. Trimming stripped 1 base from V and 0 bases from J, with 6 bases between. Per the germline V gene, CDR1 is SEHNR and CDR2 is FQNEAQ (reference sequence). CDR3 nucleotide sequence: TGTGCCAGCAGCTTAGTTACTATGAACACTGAAGCTTTCTTT. Protein product: CASSLVTMNTEAFF.

V and J are TRBV19 and TRBJ1-1, with TRBD1 as a possible D gene (5 bases). The CDR3 is 13 amino acids. Trimming shortened V by 4 bases and J by 3 bases, and 9 bases separated the two germline ends. Germline CDR1 LNHDA, CDR2 SQIVND (reference sequence). CDR3 in amino acids: CASSSRGDTEAFF. For the CDR3, the DNA is TGTGCCAGTAGTAGCCGGGGGGACACTGAAGCTTTCTTT.